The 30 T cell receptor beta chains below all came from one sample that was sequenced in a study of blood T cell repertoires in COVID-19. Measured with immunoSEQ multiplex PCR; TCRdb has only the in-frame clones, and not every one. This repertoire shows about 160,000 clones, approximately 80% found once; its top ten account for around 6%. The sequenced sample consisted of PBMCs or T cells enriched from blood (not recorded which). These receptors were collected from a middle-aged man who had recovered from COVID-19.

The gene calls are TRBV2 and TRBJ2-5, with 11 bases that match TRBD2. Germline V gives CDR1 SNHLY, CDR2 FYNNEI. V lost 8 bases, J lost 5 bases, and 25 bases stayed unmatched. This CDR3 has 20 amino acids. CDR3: CASWGLGVAGGRGSQETQYF. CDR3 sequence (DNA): TGTGCCAGCTGGGGCCTTGGGGTAGCGGGGGGGCGCGGCTCGCAGGAGACCCAGTACTTC.

The CDR3 DNA reads as TGTGCCAGCAGCCTACAGGGGGCTGCCACTGAAGCTTTCTTT. It specifies CASSLQGAATEAFF. The V call is TRBV11-2, the J call TRBJ1-1; 9 positions match TRBD1. This CDR3 contains 14 residues. Germline CDR1 reads SGHAT; CDR2 reads FQNNGV. Losses at the gene ends were 5 bases for V and 4 bases for J; bases not matched to a gene: 5.

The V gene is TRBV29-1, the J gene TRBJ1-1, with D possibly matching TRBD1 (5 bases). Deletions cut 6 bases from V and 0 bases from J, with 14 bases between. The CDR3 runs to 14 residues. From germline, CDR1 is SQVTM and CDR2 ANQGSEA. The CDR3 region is CSVTGTNMNTEAFF. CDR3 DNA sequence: TGCAGCGTAACAGGTACCAACATGAACACTGAAGCTTTCTTT.

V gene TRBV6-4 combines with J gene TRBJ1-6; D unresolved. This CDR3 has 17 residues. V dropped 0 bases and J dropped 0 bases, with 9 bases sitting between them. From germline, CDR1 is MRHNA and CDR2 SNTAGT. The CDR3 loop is CASSDSRRVSYNSPLHF. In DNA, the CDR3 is TGTGCCAGCAGTGACTCAAGGAGGGTCTCCTATAATTCACCCCTCCACTTT.

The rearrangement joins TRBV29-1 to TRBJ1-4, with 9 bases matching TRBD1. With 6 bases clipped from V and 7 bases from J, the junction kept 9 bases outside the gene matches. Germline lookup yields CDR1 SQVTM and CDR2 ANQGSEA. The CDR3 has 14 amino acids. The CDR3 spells CSVGWGQGSEKLFF. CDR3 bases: TGCAGCGTCGGATGGGGACAGGGTAGTGAAAAACTGTTTTTT.

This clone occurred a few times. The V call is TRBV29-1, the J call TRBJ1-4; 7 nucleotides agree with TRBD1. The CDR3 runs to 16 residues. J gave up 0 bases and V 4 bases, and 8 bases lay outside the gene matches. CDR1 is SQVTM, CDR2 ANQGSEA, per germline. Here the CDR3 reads CSVAQGGTTTNEKLFF. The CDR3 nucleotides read TGCAGCGTTGCTCAGGGGGGAACTACAACTAATGAAAAACTGTTTTTT.

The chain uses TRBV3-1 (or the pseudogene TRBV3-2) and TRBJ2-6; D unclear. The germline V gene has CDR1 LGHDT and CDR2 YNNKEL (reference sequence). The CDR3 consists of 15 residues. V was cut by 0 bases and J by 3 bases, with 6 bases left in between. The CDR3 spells CASSQDSDGANVLTF. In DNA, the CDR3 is TGTGCCAGCAGCCAAGATAGTGATGGGGCCAACGTCCTGACTTTC.

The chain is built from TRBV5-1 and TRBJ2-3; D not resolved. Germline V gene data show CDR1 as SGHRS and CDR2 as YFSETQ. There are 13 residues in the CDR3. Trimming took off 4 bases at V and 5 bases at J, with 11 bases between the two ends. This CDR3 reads CASSLVGIDTQYF. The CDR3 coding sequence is TGCGCCAGCAGCCTAGTCGGTATAGATACGCAGTATTTT. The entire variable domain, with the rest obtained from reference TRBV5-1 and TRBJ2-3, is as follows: KAGVTQTPRYLIKTRGQQVTLSCSPISGHRSVSWYQQTPGQGLQFLFEYFSETQRNKGNFPGRFSGRQFSNSRSEMNVSTLELGDSALYLCASSLVGIDTQYFGPGTRLTVL.

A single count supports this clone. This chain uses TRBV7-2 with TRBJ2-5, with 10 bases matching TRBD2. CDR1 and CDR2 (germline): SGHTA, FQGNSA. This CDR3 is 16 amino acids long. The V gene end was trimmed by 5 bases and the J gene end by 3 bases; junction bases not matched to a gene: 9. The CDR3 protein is CASSPLGLAGEETQYF. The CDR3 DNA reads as TGTGCCAGCAGCCCCCTGGGGCTAGCGGGGGAAGAGACCCAGTACTTC.

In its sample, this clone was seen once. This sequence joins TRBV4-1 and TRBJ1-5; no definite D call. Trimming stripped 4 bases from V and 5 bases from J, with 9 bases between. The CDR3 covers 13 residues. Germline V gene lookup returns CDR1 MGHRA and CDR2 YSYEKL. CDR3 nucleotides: TGCGCCAGCAGCCTCGAGGGCGATCAGCCCCAGCATTTT. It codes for CASSLEGDQPQHF.

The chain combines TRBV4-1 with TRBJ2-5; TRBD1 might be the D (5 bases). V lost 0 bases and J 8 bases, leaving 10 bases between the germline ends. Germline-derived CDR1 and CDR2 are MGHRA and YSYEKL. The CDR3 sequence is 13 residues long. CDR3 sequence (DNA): TGCGCCAGCAGCCAAGAGGGGCCCGGCACCCAGTACTTC. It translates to CASSQEGPGTQYF.

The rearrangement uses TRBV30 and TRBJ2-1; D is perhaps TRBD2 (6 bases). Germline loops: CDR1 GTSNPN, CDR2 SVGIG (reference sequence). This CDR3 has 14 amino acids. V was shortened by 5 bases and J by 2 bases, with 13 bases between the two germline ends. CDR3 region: CAWSRGSTYNEQFF. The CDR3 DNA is TGTGCCTGGTCTCGGGGGTCTACCTACAATGAGCAGTTCTTC. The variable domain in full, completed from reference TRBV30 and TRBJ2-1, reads SQTIHQWPATLVQPVGSPLSLECTVEGTSNPNLYWYRQAAGRGLQLLFYSVGIGQISSEVPQNLSASRPQDRQFILSSKKLLLSDSGFYLCAWSRGSTYNEQFFGPGTRLTVL.

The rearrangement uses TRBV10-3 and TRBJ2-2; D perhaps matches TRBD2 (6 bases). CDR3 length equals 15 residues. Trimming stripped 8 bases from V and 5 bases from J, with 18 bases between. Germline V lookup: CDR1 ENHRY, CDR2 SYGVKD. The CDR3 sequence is CAIFAGIGGTGELFF. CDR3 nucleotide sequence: TGTGCCATCTTCGCAGGGATTGGGGGGACCGGGGAGCTGTTTTTT.

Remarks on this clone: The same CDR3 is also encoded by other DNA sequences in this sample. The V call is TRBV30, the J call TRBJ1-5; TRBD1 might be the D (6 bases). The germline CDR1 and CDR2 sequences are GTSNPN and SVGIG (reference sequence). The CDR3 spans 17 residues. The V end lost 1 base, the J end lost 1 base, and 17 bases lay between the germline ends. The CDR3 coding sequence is TGTGCCTGGAGTGGAACGGGGGGGGCCAGCAGCAATCAGCCCCAGCATTTT. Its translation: CAWSGTGGASSNQPQHF. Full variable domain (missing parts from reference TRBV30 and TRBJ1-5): SQTIHQWPATLVQPVGSPLSLECTVEGTSNPNLYWYRQAAGRGLQLLFYSVGIGQISSEVPQNLSASRPQDRQFILSSKKLLLSDSGFYLCAWSGTGGASSNQPQHFGDGTRLSIL.

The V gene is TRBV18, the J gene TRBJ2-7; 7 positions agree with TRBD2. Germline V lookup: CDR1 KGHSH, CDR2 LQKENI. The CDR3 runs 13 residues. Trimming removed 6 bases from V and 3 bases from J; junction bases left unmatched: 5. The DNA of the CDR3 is TGTGCCAGCTCCCCCCCGGGGGGCTACGAGCAGTACTTC. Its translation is CASSPPGGYEQYF.

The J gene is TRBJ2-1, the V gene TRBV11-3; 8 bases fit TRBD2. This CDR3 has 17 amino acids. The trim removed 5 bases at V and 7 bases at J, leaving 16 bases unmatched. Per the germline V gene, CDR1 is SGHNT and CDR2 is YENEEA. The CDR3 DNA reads TGTGCCAGCAGCCAAGGGGCTGGCGGGGGGATCAAAAATGAGCAGTTCTTC. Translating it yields CASSQGAGGGIKNEQFF.

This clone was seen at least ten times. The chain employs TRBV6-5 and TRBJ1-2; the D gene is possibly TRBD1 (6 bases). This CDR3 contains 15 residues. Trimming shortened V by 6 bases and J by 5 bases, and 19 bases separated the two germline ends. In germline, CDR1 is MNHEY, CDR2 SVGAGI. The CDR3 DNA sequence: TGTGCCAGCAGCCCAGGGTGGGGGGGCACTTATGGCTACACCTTC. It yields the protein CASSPGWGGTYGYTF.

In DNA form, the CDR3 reads TGTGCCAGCAGCTTAGTAGCTCGTGGACAGGGGGCGTACAATGAGCAGTTCTTC. Its translation: CASSLVARGQGAYNEQFF. The rearrangement uses TRBV13 and TRBJ2-1, with 11 bases lining up with TRBD1. V trimming: 1 base; J trimming: 4 bases; junction bases outside the gene matches: 9. The CDR3 length is 18 residues. CDR1 is PRHDT, CDR2 FYEKMQ, per germline (reference sequence).

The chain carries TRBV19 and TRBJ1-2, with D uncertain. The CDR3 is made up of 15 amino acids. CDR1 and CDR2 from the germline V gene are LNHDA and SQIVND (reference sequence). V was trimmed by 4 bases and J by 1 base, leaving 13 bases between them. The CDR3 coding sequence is TGTGCCAGTAGTACAGACACTTTCCTTAACTATGGCTACACCTTC. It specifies CASSTDTFLNYGYTF. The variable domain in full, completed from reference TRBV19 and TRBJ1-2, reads DGGITQSPKYLFRKEGQNVTLSCEQNLNHDAMYWYRQDPGQGLRLIYYSQIVNDFQKGDIAEGYSVSREKKESFPLTVTSAQKNPTAFYLCASSTDTFLNYGYTFGSGTRLTVV.

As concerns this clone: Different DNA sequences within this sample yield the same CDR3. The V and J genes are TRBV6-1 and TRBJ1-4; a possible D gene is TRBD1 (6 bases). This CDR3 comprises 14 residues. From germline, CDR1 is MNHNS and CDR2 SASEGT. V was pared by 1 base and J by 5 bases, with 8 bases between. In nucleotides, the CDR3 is TGTGCCAGCAGTGAAGTCCAGGGGAATGAAAAACTGTTTTTT. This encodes CASSEVQGNEKLFF.

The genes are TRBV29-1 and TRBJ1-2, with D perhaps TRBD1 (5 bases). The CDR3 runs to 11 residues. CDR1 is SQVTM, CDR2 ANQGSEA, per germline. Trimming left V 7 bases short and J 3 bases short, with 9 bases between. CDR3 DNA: TGCAGCGCACTACAGGACTATGGCTACACCTTC. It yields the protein CSALQDYGYTF.

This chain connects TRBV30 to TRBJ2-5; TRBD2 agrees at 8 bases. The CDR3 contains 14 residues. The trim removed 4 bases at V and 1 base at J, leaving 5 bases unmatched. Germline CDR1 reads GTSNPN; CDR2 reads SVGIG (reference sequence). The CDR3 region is CAWNRGGLQETQYF. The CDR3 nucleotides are TGTGCCTGGAATCGGGGGGGCCTCCAAGAGACCCAGTACTTC.

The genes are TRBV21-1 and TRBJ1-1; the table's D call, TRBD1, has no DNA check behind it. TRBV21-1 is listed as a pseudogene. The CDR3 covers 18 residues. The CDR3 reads CASSKAPRRGVRFGEAFF. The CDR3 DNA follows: TGTGCCAGCAGCAAAGCGCCCCGCAGGGGAGTCCGGTTTGGTGAAGCTTTCTTT.

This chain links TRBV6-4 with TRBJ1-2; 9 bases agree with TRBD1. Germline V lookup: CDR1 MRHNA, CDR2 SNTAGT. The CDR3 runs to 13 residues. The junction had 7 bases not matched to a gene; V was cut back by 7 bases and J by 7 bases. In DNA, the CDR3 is TGTGCCAGCAAAGGGACAGGGTCTCTTGGCTACACCTTC. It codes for CASKGTGSLGYTF.

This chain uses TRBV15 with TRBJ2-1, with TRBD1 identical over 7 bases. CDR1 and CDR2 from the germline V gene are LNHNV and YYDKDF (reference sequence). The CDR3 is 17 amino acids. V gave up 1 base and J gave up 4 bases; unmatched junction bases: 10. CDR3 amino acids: CATSRATGTAIYNEQFF. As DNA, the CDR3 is TGTGCCACCAGCAGAGCTACCGGGACAGCGATATACAATGAGCAGTTCTTC. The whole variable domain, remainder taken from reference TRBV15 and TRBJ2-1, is DAMVIQNPRYQVTQFGKPVTLSCSQTLNHNVMYWYQQKSSQAPKLLFHYYDKDFNNEADTPDNFQSRRPNTSFCFLDIRSPGLGDTAMYLCATSRATGTAIYNEQFFGPGTRLTVL.

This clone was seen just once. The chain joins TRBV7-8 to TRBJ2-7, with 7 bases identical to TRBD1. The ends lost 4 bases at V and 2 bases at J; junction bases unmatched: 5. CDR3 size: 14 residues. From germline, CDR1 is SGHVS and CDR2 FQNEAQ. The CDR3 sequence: CASSSNRGPYEQYV. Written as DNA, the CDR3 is TGTGCCAGCAGCTCCAACAGGGGACCCTACGAGCAGTACGTC.

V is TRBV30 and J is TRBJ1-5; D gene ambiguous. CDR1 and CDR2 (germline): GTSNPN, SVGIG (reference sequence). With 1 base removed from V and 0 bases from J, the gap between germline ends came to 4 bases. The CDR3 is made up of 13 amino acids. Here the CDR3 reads CAWSADSNQPQHF. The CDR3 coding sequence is TGTGCCTGGAGTGCAGATAGCAATCAGCCCCAGCATTTT.

The CDR3 coding sequence is TGTGCCAGCACCACCAACCTCGGGGAGGTGGAGCTGTTTTTT. Translating it yields CASTTNLGEVELFF. The chain uses TRBV7-9 and TRBJ2-2, with TRBD2 as a possible D gene (6 bases). This CDR3 spans 14 amino acids. Trimming stripped 7 bases from V and 10 bases from J, with 19 bases between. Germline V gene sequence: CDR1 SEHNR, CDR2 FQNEAQ (reference sequence).

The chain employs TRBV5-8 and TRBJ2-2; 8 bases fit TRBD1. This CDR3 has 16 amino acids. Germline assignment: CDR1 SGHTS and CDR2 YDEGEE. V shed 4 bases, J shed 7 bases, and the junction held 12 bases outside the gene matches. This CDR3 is CASSDRIRGQIGELFF. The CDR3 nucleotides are TGTGCCAGCAGCGATCGTATCAGGGGGCAAATCGGGGAGCTGTTTTTT.

The CDR3 DNA follows: TGTGCCAGATCCGGGACTAACACCGGGGAGCTGTTTTTT. This sequence encodes CARSGTNTGELFF. This sequence joins TRBV5-5 and TRBJ2-2; D perhaps matches TRBD2 (6 bases). The CDR3 totals 13 residues. Trimming removed 8 bases from V and 2 bases from J, with 10 bases in between. From germline, CDR1 is SGHKS and CDR2 YYEKEE (reference sequence). Drawing the rest from reference TRBV5-5 and TRBJ2-2, the complete variable domain is DAGVTQSPTHLIKTRGQQVTLRCSPISGHKSVSWYQQVLGQGPQFIFQYYEKEERGRGNFPDRFSARQFPNYSSELNVNALLLGDSALYLCARSGTNTGELFFGEGSRLTVL.